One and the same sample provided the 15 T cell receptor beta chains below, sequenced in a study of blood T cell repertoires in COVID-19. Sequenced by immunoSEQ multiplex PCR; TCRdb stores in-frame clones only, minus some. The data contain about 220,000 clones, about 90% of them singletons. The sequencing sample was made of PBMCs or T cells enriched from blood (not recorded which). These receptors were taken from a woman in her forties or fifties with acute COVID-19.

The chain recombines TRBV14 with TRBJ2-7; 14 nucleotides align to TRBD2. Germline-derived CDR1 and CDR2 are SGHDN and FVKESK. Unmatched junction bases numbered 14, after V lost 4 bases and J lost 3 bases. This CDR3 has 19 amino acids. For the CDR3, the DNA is TGTGCCAGCAGCCCAAGACTAGCGGGAGGGCGAGTGGCGTTCTACGAGCAGTACTTC. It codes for CASSPRLAGGRVAFYEQYF.

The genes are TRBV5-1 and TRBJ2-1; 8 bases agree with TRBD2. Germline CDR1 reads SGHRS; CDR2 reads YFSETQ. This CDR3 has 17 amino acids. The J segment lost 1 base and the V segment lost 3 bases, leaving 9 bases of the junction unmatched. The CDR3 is CASSSAATSGSYNEQFF. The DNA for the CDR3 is TGCGCCAGCAGCTCCGCAGCAACTAGCGGATCCTACAATGAGCAGTTCTTC.

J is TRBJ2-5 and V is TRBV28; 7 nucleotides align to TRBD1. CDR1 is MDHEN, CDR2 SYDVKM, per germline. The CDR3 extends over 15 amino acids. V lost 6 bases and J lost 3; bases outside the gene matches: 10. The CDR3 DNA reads TGTGCCAGCAGCATACAATCCACAGGGGAAGAGACCCAGTACTTC. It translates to CASSIQSTGEETQYF.

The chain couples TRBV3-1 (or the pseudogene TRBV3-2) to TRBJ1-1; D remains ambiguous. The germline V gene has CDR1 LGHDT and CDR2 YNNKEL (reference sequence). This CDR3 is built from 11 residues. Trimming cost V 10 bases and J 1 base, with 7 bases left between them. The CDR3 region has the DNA TGTGCCACGAGGGAGAACACTGAAGCTTTCTTT. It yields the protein CATRENTEAFF.

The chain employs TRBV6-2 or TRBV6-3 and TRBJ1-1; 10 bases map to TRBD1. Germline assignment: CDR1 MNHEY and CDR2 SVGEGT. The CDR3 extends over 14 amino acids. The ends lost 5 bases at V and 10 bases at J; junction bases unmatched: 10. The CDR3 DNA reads TGTGCCAGCAGTCGACAGGGGGCGTGGGCTCGAGCTTTCTTT. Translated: CASSRQGAWARAFF.

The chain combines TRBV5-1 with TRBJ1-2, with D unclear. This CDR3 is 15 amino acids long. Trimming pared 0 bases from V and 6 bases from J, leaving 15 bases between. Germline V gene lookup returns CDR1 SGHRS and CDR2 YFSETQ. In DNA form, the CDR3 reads TGCGCCAGCAGCTTGGACCGAGCGGACTTCGATGGCTACACCTTC. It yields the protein CASSLDRADFDGYTF.

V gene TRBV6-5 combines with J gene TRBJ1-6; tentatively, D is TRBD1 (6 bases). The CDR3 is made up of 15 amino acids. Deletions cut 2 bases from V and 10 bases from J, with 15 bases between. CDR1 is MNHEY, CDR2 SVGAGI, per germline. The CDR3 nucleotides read TGTGCCAGCAGTTACATAAGGACAGAACGATCACCCCTCCACTTT. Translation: CASSYIRTERSPLHF.

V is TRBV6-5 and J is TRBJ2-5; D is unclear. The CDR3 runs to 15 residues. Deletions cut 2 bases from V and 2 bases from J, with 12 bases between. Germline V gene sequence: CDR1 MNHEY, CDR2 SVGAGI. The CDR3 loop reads CASSYEPTGQETQYF. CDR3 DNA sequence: TGTGCCAGCAGTTACGAGCCGACGGGTCAAGAGACCCAGTACTTC.

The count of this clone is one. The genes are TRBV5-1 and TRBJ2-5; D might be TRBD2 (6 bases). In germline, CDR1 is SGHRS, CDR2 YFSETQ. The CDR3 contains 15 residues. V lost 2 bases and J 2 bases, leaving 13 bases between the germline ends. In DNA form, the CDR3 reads TGCGCCAGCAGCTTCTCCGGGACTGGACAAGAGACCCAGTACTTC. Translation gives CASSFSGTGQETQYF. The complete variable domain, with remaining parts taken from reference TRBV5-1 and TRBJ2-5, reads KAGVTQTPRYLIKTRGQQVTLSCSPISGHRSVSWYQQTPGQGLQFLFEYFSETQRNKGNFPGRFSGRQFSNSRSEMNVSTLELGDSALYLCASSFSGTGQETQYFGPGTRLLVL.

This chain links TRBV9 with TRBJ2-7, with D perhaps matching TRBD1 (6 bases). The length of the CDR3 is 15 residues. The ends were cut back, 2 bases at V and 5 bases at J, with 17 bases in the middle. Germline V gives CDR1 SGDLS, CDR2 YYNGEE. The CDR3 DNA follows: TGTGCCAGCAGCGTGACCGACAGGCCGAGGAACGAGCAGTACTTC. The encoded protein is CASSVTDRPRNEQYF.

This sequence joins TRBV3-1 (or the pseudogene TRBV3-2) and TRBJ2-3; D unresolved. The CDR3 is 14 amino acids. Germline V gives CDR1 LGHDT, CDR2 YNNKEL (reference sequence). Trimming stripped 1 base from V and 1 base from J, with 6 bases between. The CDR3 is CASSQGLGTDTQYF. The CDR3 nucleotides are TGTGCCAGCAGCCAAGGGCTAGGCACAGATACGCAGTATTTT.

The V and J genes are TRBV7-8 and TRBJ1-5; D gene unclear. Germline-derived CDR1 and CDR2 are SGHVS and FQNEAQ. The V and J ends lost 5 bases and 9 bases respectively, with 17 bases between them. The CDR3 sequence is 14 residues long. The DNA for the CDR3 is TGTGCCAGCAGCCCCCGTAATCCCTTTTCGCCCCAGCATTTT. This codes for CASSPRNPFSPQHF.

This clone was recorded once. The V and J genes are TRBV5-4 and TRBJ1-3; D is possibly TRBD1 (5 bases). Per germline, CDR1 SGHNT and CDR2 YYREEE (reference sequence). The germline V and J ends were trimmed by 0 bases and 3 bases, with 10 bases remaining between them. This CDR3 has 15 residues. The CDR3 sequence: CASSLETRDGNTIYF. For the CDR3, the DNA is TGTGCCAGCAGCTTGGAGACCAGGGATGGAAACACCATATATTTT.

CDR3 nucleotides: TGTGCCACCGCTAGGGGGGTGACTAGGGGGGGTACAGATACGCAGTATTTT. It specifies CATARGVTRGGTDTQYF. The gene calls are TRBV2 and TRBJ2-3; the D gene is possibly TRBD2 (7 bases). From germline, CDR1 is SNHLY and CDR2 FYNNEI. This CDR3 spans 17 amino acids. The germline V and J ends were trimmed by 10 bases and 3 bases, with 26 bases remaining between them. Full variable domain (rest looked up from reference TRBV2 and TRBJ2-3): EPEVTQTPSHQVTQMGQEVILRCVPISNHLYFYWYRQILGQKVEFLVSFYNNEISEKSEIFDDQFSVERPDGSNFTLKIRSTKLEDSAMYFCATARGVTRGGTDTQYFGPGTRLTVL.

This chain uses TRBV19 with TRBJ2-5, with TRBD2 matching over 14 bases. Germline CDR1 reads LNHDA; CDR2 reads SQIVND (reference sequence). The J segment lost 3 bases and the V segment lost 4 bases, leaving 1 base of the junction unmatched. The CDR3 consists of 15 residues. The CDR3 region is CASSRTSGRKETQYF. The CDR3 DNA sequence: TGTGCCAGTAGTAGGACTAGCGGGAGGAAAGAGACCCAGTACTTC. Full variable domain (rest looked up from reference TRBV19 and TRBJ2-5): DGGITQSPKYLFRKEGQNVTLSCEQNLNHDAMYWYRQDPGQGLRLIYYSQIVNDFQKGDIAEGYSVSREKKESFPLTVTSAQKNPTAFYLCASSRTSGRKETQYFGPGTRLLVL.